A selection of T cell receptor beta chains follows, all from one sample in a study of cytomegalovirus exposure and HLA in healthy donors. The repertoire was sequenced with immunoSEQ multiplex PCR; TCRdb's copy has only in-frame clones and lacks some. Among around 220,000 clones listed, 60% to 80% were seen once. Sequenced: PBMCs. These receptor sequences come from a young man in good health and CMV-seronegative. The CDR3 runs from the conserved cysteine through the conserved F or W. D genes are given only for firm matches. Clone size is shown for a subset of rows, as once, few, many or a class of expanded clone.

abundance: few; v_gene: TRBV28; j_gene: TRBJ2-1; d_gene: TRBD2; CDR3nt: TGTGCCAGCATAAAATCCCGCGGGGGGGCCAACAATGAGCAGTTCTTC; CDR3aa: CASIKSRGGANNEQFF
abundance: NA; v_gene: TRBV28; j_gene: TRBJ1-5; d_gene: TRBD1; CDR3nt: TGTGCCAGCAAAAACAGGGGGACCGGCAATCAGCCCCAGCATTTT; CDR3aa: CASKNRGTGNQPQHF
abundance: few; v_gene: TRBV9; j_gene: TRBJ2-3; d_gene: NA; CDR3nt: TGTGCCAGCAGCGTAGCGGGACACTTCACAGATACGCAGTATTTT; CDR3aa: CASSVAGHFTDTQYF
abundance: NA; v_gene: TRBV7-8; j_gene: TRBJ1-1; d_gene: NA; CDR3nt: TGTGCCAGCGTACGGGGGGACACTGAAGCTTTCTTT; CDR3aa: CASVRGDTEAFF
abundance: once; v_gene: TRBV7-9; j_gene: TRBJ2-7; d_gene: TRBD1; CDR3nt: TGTGCCAGCAGCACGACAGGGTTTGAAGCCTACGAGCAGTACTTC; CDR3aa: CASSTTGFEAYEQYF
abundance: NA; v_gene: TRBV19; j_gene: TRBJ2-3; d_gene: NA; CDR3nt: TGTGCCAGTAGTATAGGGCGGGGTTACACAGATACGCAGTATTTT; CDR3aa: CASSIGRGYTDTQYF
abundance: few; v_gene: TRBV10-3; j_gene: TRBJ2-1; d_gene: TRBD2; CDR3nt: TGTGCCAGCCGGAGCGGGGGGAACATCAATGAGCAGTTCTTC; CDR3aa: CASRSGGNINEQFF
abundance: few; v_gene: TRBV27; j_gene: TRBJ1-5; d_gene: NA; CDR3nt: TGTGCCAGCAGTCCTATCGGACACAAGGGGTTTCAGGGCCAGCATTTT; CDR3aa: CASSPIGHKGFQGQHF
abundance: NA; v_gene: TRBV7-9; j_gene: TRBJ2-3; d_gene: TRBD2; CDR3nt: TGTGCCAGCAGCCTAGAACCGGTAGCGGGAGGTTCAAAAAATACGCAGTATTTT; CDR3aa: CASSLEPVAGGSKNTQYF
abundance: NA; v_gene: TRBV27; j_gene: TRBJ2-7; d_gene: TRBD2; CDR3nt: TGTGCCAGCAGCCCGTCGCTAGCGGGAGTTTACGAGCAGTACTTC; CDR3aa: CASSPSLAGVYEQYF
abundance: NA; v_gene: TRBV30; j_gene: TRBJ1-4; d_gene: NA; CDR3nt: TGTGCCTGGAGGACTGTCGGGGAGGGTGAAAAACTGTTTTTT; CDR3aa: CAWRTVGEGEKLFF
abundance: NA; v_gene: TRBV5-8; j_gene: TRBJ2-7; d_gene: NA; CDR3nt: TGTGCCAGCAGCTTGTTGGACACCGGTCCGTGGATCTATTTC; CDR3aa: CASSLLDTGPWIYF
abundance: NA; v_gene: TRBV6-4; j_gene: TRBJ2-1; d_gene: NA; CDR3nt: TGTGCCAGCAGTGAGCGGGGGCCAAGGAATGAGCAGTTCTTC; CDR3aa: CASSERGPRNEQFF
abundance: few; v_gene: TRBV5-1; j_gene: TRBJ1-4; d_gene: NA; CDR3nt: TGCGCCAGCAGCTTGGCCAGGAATGAAAAACTGTTTTTT; CDR3aa: CASSLARNEKLFF
abundance: NA; v_gene: TRBV5-1; j_gene: TRBJ2-5; d_gene: NA; CDR3nt: TGCGCCAGCAGCTTGGTCCTAGCGCAAGAGACCCAGTACTTC; CDR3aa: CASSLVLAQETQYF
abundance: few; v_gene: TRBV29-1; j_gene: TRBJ1-3; d_gene: TRBD1; CDR3nt: TGCAGCGTTGAAGGGGGACGGACAGGTCAGAGCCCCATATATTTT; CDR3aa: CSVEGGRTGQSPIYF
abundance: NA; v_gene: TRBV9; j_gene: TRBJ1-1; d_gene: TRBD1; CDR3nt: TGTGCCAGCAGCGACAGGACAGGCGGTACTGAAGCTTTCTTT; CDR3aa: CASSDRTGGTEAFF
abundance: NA; v_gene: TRBV6-5; j_gene: TRBJ1-6; d_gene: NA; CDR3nt: TGTGCCAGCAGGACACTCGACAGGCGGTATTCACCCCTCCACTTT; CDR3aa: CASRTLDRRYSPLHF
abundance: NA; v_gene: TRBV9; j_gene: TRBJ2-7; d_gene: NA; CDR3nt: TGTGCCAGCAGCGTAGGGACAGAGCCCTACGAGCAGTACTTC; CDR3aa: CASSVGTEPYEQYF
abundance: NA; v_gene: TRBV9; j_gene: TRBJ1-4; d_gene: NA; CDR3nt: TGTGCCAGCAGCGTAGCGGGGGGACCCTTCGACAAACTGTTTTTT; CDR3aa: CASSVAGGPFDKLFF
abundance: NA; v_gene: TRBV7-9; j_gene: TRBJ1-2; d_gene: TRBD1; CDR3nt: TGTGCCAGCAGCTTGACAGGGGATTATGGCTACACCTTC; CDR3aa: CASSLTGDYGYTF
abundance: few; v_gene: TRBV5-6; j_gene: TRBJ2-5; d_gene: TRBD2; CDR3nt: TGTGCCAGCAGTCCTATAGCGGGAGAGACCCAGTACTTC; CDR3aa: CASSPIAGETQYF
abundance: NA; v_gene: TRBV30; j_gene: TRBJ1-5; d_gene: NA; CDR3nt: TGTGCCTGGAGCTTCCGGGACATTCTGTCTTATAGCAATCAGCCCCAGCATTTT; CDR3aa: CAWSFRDILSYSNQPQHF
abundance: once; v_gene: TRBV15; j_gene: TRBJ2-5; d_gene: NA; CDR3nt: TGTGCCACCAGCAGGGGGGAGGAGGGCCAAGAGACCCAGTACTTC; CDR3aa: CATSRGEEGQETQYF
abundance: NA; v_gene: TRBV6-5; j_gene: TRBJ2-1; d_gene: TRBD1; CDR3nt: TGTGCCAGCAGTTACACCGGACAGGGGAAGGGGAATGAGCAGTTCTTC; CDR3aa: CASSYTGQGKGNEQFF
abundance: NA; v_gene: TRBV7-9; j_gene: TRBJ2-7; d_gene: TRBD2; CDR3nt: TGTGCCAGCAGCCCGGTAGCGGGGGCCTACGAGCAGTACTTC; CDR3aa: CASSPVAGAYEQYF
abundance: once; v_gene: TRBV9; j_gene: TRBJ1-2; d_gene: NA; CDR3nt: TGTGCCAGCAGCGTAGATGGGGCAGGGAACGCCTATGGCTACACCTTC; CDR3aa: CASSVDGAGNAYGYTF
abundance: NA; v_gene: TRBV27; j_gene: TRBJ1-1; d_gene: NA; CDR3nt: TGTGCCAGCAGTGCGGAGGGTGTCACTGAAGCTTTCTTT; CDR3aa: CASSAEGVTEAFF
abundance: NA; v_gene: TRBV27; j_gene: TRBJ2-7; d_gene: TRBD1; CDR3nt: TGTGCCAGCAGTCTGACAGGGGTACACGAGCAGTACTTC; CDR3aa: CASSLTGVHEQYF
abundance: NA; v_gene: TRBV7-2; j_gene: TRBJ2-1; d_gene: NA; CDR3nt: TGTGCCAGCAGCTCAAGAATGGCTTATGAGCAGTTCTTC; CDR3aa: CASSSRMAYEQFF
abundance: NA; v_gene: TRBV11-3; j_gene: TRBJ2-7; d_gene: NA; CDR3nt: TGTGCCAGCAGCTTAGTAGGGAGCTCCTACGAGCAGTACTTC; CDR3aa: CASSLVGSSYEQYF
abundance: NA; v_gene: TRBV1; j_gene: TRBJ1-1; d_gene: NA; CDR3nt: TGCACCAGCAGCCGAGCAGGGCCTAAAGCTTTCTTT; CDR3aa: CTSSRAGPKAFF
abundance: NA; v_gene: TRBV19; j_gene: TRBJ1-5; d_gene: TRBD1; CDR3nt: TGTGCCAGTAAAGAGACTTGGACAGGGCAAGATCAGCCCCAGCATTTT; CDR3aa: CASKETWTGQDQPQHF